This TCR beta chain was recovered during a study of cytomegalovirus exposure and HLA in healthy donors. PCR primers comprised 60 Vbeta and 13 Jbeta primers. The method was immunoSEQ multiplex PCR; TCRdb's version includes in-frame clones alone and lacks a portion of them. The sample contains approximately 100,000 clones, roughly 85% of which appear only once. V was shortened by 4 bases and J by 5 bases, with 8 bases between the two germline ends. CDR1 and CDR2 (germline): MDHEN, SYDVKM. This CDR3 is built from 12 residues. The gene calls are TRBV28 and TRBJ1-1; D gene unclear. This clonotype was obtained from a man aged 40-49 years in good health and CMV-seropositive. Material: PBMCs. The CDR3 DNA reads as TGTGCCAGCAGTTCTCGAGTGACTGAAGCTTTCTTT. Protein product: CASSSRVTEAFF.